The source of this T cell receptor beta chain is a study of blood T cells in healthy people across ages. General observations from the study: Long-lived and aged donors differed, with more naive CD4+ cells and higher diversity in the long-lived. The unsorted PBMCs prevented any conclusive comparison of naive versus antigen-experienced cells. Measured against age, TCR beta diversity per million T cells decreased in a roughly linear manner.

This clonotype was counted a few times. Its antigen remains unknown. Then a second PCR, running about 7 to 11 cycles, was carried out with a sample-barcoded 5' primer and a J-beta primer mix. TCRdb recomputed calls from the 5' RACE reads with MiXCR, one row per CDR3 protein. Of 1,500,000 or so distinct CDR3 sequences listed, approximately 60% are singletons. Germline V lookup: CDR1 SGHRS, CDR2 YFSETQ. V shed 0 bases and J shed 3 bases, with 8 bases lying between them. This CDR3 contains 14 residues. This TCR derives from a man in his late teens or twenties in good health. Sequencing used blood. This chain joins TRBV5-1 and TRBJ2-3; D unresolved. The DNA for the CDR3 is TGCGCCAGCAGCTTGGGTTGGGGAACAGATACGCAGTATTTT. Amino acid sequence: CASSLGWGTDTQYF.